The T cell receptor (beta chain) under discussion was sequenced for a study of blood T cell repertoires in COVID-19. There are many counts of this clone. Sequencing used immunoSEQ multiplex PCR; TCRdb keeps in-frame clones, though not all of them. The sample has some 120,000 clones, 60% to 85% seen once; the top ten hold roughly 20%. Germline CDR1 reads MNHEY; CDR2 reads SVGEGT. The length of the CDR3 is 16 residues. V shed 0 bases and J shed 9 bases, with 18 bases lying between them. The chain links TRBV6-2 or TRBV6-3 to TRBJ1-5; D might be TRBD1 (5 bases). The sequencing input was peripheral blood. The receptor was derived from a man older than 75 with acute or convalescent COVID-19. CDR3 sequence (DNA): TGTGCCAGCAGTTACTCGGCAGGGAAGTCCGATCTGCCCCAGCATTTT. Translation gives CASSYSAGKSDLPQHF.